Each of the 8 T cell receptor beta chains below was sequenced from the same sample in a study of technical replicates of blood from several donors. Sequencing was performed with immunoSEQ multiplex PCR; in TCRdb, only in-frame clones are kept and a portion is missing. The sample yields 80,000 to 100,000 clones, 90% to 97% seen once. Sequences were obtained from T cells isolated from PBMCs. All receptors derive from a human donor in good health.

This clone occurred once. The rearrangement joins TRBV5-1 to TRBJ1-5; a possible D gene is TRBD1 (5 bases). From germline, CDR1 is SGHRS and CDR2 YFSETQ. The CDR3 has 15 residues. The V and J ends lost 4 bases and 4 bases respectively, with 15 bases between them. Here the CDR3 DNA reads TGCGCCAGCAGCCTACGCGGGGGAGCAAATCAGCCCCAGCATTTT. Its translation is CASSLRGGANQPQHF.

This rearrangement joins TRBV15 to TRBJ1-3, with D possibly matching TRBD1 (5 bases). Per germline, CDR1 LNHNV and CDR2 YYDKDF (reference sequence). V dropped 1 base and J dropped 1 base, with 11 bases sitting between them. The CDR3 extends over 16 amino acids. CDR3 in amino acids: CATSRVYGGSGNTIYF. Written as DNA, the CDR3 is TGTGCCACCAGCAGAGTCTACGGGGGATCTGGAAACACCATATATTTT.

The DNA of the CDR3 is TGTGCCAGCAGCCGTGGGACAGGGATCTACAATGAGCAGTTCTTC. Amino acid sequence: CASSRGTGIYNEQFF. The V and J genes are TRBV7-3 and TRBJ2-1, with 9 bases matching TRBD1. The CDR3 length is 15 residues. The J segment lost 3 bases and the V segment lost 5 bases, leaving 5 bases of the junction unmatched. CDR1 is SGHTA and CDR2 is FQGTGA in the germline V gene.

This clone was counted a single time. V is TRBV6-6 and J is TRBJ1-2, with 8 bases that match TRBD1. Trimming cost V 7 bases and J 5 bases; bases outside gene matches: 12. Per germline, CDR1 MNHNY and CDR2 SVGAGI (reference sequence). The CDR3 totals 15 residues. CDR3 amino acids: CASTKDREVPYGYTF. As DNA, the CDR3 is TGTGCCAGCACTAAGGACAGGGAGGTCCCTTATGGCTACACCTTC.

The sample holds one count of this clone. This CDR3 is CASSSLAGGEQFF. For the CDR3, the DNA is TGTGCCAGCAGCTCGCTAGCGGGAGGGGAGCAGTTCTTC. The chain carries TRBV7-3 and TRBJ2-1; TRBD2 matches 12 bases. CDR3 length: 13 residues. CDR1 is SGHTA, CDR2 FQGTGA, per germline. Unmatched junction bases numbered 2, after V lost 4 bases and J lost 10 bases.

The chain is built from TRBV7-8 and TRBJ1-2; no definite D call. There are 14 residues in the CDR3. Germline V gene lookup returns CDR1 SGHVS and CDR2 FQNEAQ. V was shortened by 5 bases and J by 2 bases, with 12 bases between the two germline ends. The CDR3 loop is CASSTRTGNYGYTF. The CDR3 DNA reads TGTGCCAGCAGCACCCGAACGGGGAACTATGGCTACACCTTC.

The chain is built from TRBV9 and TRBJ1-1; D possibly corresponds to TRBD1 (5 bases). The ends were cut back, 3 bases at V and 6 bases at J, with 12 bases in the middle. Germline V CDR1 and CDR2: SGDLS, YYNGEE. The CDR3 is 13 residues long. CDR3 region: CASSAGGGSEAFF. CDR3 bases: TGTGCCAGCAGCGCCGGGGGTGGGTCTGAAGCTTTCTTT.

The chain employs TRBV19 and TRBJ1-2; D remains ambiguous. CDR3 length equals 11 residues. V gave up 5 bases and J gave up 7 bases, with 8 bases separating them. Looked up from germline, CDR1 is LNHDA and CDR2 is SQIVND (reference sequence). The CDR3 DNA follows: TGTGCCAGTAGTGGGAGTTCTGGCTACACCTTC. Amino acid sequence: CASSGSSGYTF.